A single sample is the source of the 26 T cell receptor beta chains below, sequenced in a study of T cell responses to AZD1222 COVID-19 vaccine. Sequencing was performed with immunoSEQ multiplex PCR; in TCRdb, only in-frame clones are kept and a portion is missing. The profile shows some 150,000 clones, around 92% of them singletons. The sample here was peripheral blood, taken on day 0 of AZD1222 vaccination. Receptors were obtained from an adult in good health.

The chain recombines TRBV11-1 with TRBJ2-7; maybe TRBD2 (6 bases). Per the germline V gene, CDR1 is SGHAT and CDR2 is FQDESV (reference sequence). The germline V and J ends were trimmed by 0 bases and 1 base, with 7 bases remaining between them. This CDR3 is built from 14 residues. The CDR3 DNA reads as TGTGCCAGCAGCTTAGCTAGCGGTTCCTACGAGCAGTACTTC. Translation: CASSLASGSYEQYF.

The rearrangement links TRBV7-9 to TRBJ1-1; 9 bases map to TRBD1. The CDR3 has 18 amino acids. Germline loops: CDR1 SEHNR, CDR2 FQNEAQ (reference sequence). Trimming at V came to 0 bases and at J to 4 bases, leaving 12 bases not matched to a gene. Here the CDR3 reads CASSLAHRGRINGTEAFF. The CDR3, as DNA: TGTGCCAGCAGCTTAGCACACAGGGGGCGGATTAATGGCACTGAAGCTTTCTTT.

V is TRBV4-2 and J is TRBJ2-5; no clear D gene. Trimming took off 1 base at V and 3 bases at J, with 9 bases between the two ends. In germline, CDR1 is LGHNA, CDR2 YNFKEQ. This CDR3 has 14 amino acids. The CDR3 DNA is TGTGCCAGCAGCCAAGGTAGTGAAGAAGAGACCCAGTACTTC. Translation: CASSQGSEEETQYF.

The rearrangement uses TRBV7-2 and TRBJ2-7; D call uncertain. Between the trimmed V and J ends, which lost 4 bases and 2 bases, there was a span of 9 bases. This CDR3 has 13 amino acids. The germline CDR1 and CDR2 sequences are SGHTA and FQGNSA. The CDR3 here is CASSSDTTYEQYF. CDR3 bases: TGTGCCAGCAGCTCCGACACTACCTACGAGCAGTACTTC.

This clone came up a few times. The chain carries TRBV4-2 and TRBJ2-7; 8 bases fit TRBD2. Germline values: CDR1 LGHNA, CDR2 YNFKEQ. The CDR3 length is 15 residues. V shed 2 bases, J shed 0 bases, and the junction held 3 bases outside the gene matches. The CDR3 reads CASSQQRGSSYEQYF. CDR3 nucleotides: TGTGCCAGCAGCCAACAGCGGGGGAGCTCCTACGAGCAGTACTTC.

This chain connects TRBV5-4 to TRBJ2-6; 11 positions match TRBD1. From germline, CDR1 is SGHNT and CDR2 YYREEE (reference sequence). The V and J ends lost 3 bases and 2 bases, in that order; junction bases with no gene match: 7. The CDR3 has 18 residues. The CDR3 sequence is CASSSLGQGAAGANVLTF. CDR3 nucleotides: TGTGCCAGCAGCTCGTTAGGACAGGGGGCGGCTGGGGCCAACGTCCTGACTTTC.

The genes are TRBV2 and TRBJ2-3; 11 nucleotides match TRBD2. V dropped 10 bases and J dropped 5; count of bases not matched to a gene: 14. Germline values: CDR1 SNHLY, CDR2 FYNNEI. The CDR3 length is 16 residues. The CDR3: CATAPSGGWYGDTQYF. For the CDR3, the DNA is TGTGCCACCGCCCCTAGCGGGGGGTGGTATGGAGATACGCAGTATTTT. Based on the CDR3 plus reference TRBV2 and TRBJ2-3, the full variable domain is EPEVTQTPSHQVTQMGQEVILRCVPISNHLYFYWYRQILGQKVEFLVSFYNNEISEKSEIFDDQFSVERPDGSNFTLKIRSTKLEDSAMYFCATAPSGGWYGDTQYFGPGTRLTVL.

This clone was picked up one time. The chain is built from TRBV10-3 and TRBJ1-2, with no clear D. Germline loops: CDR1 ENHRY, CDR2 SYGVKD. The CDR3 is 12 residues long. The V end lost 2 bases, the J end lost 10 bases, and 11 bases lay between the germline ends. This CDR3 is CAISEALVLYTF. The CDR3 DNA is TGTGCCATCAGTGAGGCTCTCGTCCTCTACACCTTC.

This chain links TRBV5-1 with TRBJ2-3; 7 nucleotides line up with TRBD2. This CDR3 has 17 amino acids. Per the germline V gene, CDR1 is SGHRS and CDR2 is YFSETQ. The V and J ends lost 5 bases and 2 bases, in that order; junction bases with no gene match: 14. The chain's CDR3 is CASSMDFLRGITDTQYF. The CDR3 nucleotides are TGCGCCAGCAGTATGGATTTCTTGCGGGGGATCACAGATACGCAGTATTTT.

The chain couples TRBV7-9 to TRBJ2-1; tentative D call: TRBD1 (6 bases). Per germline, CDR1 SEHNR and CDR2 FQNEAQ (reference sequence). The CDR3 length is 16 residues. V was shortened by 8 bases and J by 6 bases, with 23 bases between the two germline ends. CDR3 DNA: TGTGCCAGCCGCTCGGATATCAGGGGCTGGGGCAATGAGCAGTTCTTC. This encodes CASRSDIRGWGNEQFF.

The rearrangement links TRBV7-8 to TRBJ2-5, with TRBD2 as a possible D gene (5 bases). V lost 5 bases, J lost 5 bases, and 15 bases lay in between. Germline CDR1 and CDR2: SGHVS and FQNEAQ. The CDR3 loop spans 14 amino acids. CDR3 residues: CASSHHGLGETQYF. For the CDR3, the DNA is TGTGCCAGCAGCCATCACGGACTCGGGGAGACCCAGTACTTC.

This chain joins TRBV28 and TRBJ2-7, with D tentatively TRBD2 (8 bases). This CDR3 contains 15 residues. The ends were cut back, 8 bases at V and 6 bases at J, with 23 bases in the middle. Germline V lookup: CDR1 MDHEN, CDR2 SYDVKM. The CDR3 DNA reads TGTGCCAGCCTGGCGGGGGGAAACAGGGGCGGCGAGCAGTACTTC. Encoded protein: CASLAGGNRGGEQYF.

This clone has just one count. The chain carries TRBV4-3 and TRBJ2-1, with 8 bases aligning to TRBD1. Per the germline V gene, CDR1 is LGHNA and CDR2 is YSLEER. V lost 1 base, J lost 12 bases, and 5 bases stayed unmatched. The CDR3 covers 13 residues. In DNA, the CDR3 is TGCGCCAGCAGCCAAGGCAGGGGGCGAGGGCAGTTCTTC. Its translation is CASSQGRGRGQFF.

The rearrangement joins TRBV6-2 or TRBV6-3 to TRBJ1-2; D gene ambiguous. The CDR3 totals 12 residues. The V and J ends lost 5 bases and 1 base respectively, with 5 bases between them. Germline CDR1 is MNHEY and CDR2 is SVGEGT. The CDR3 coding sequence is TGTGCCAGCAGTCCGGTTAACTATGGCTACACCTTC. This codes for CASSPVNYGYTF.

This sequence joins TRBV7-9 and TRBJ2-7; 9 bases line up with TRBD2. The CDR3 length is 13 residues. Germline V gene lookup returns CDR1 SEHNR and CDR2 FQNEAQ (reference sequence). The V gene end was trimmed by 8 bases and the J gene end by 2 bases; junction bases not matched to a gene: 4. This CDR3 reads CASVGGGAYEQYF. The CDR3 DNA follows: TGTGCCAGCGTGGGCGGGGGGGCCTACGAGCAGTACTTC.

The chain employs TRBV6-5 and TRBJ1-5; D gene uncertain. Germline CDR1 MNHEY, CDR2 SVGAGI. The CDR3 is 12 amino acids. V lost 7 bases, J lost 7 bases, and 11 bases lay in between. This chain's CDR3 is CASNTMYQPQHF. CDR3 DNA: TGTGCCAGCAACACGATGTACCAGCCCCAGCATTTT.

This chain connects TRBV6-6 to TRBJ2-2; D gene ambiguous. CDR1 is MNHNY and CDR2 is SVGAGI in the germline V gene (reference sequence). V was cut by 6 bases and J by 6 bases, with 11 bases left in between. The CDR3 runs 13 residues. DNA of the CDR3: TGTGCCAGCAGCCTTATAGAGGCCGGGGAGCTGTTTTTT. Translation gives CASSLIEAGELFF.

The V gene is TRBV28, the J gene TRBJ1-6; D ambiguous. CDR1 is MDHEN, CDR2 SYDVKM, per germline. This CDR3 is 13 amino acids long. V was shortened by 2 bases and J by 7 bases, with 6 bases between the two germline ends. The CDR3 nucleotides read TGTGCCAGCAGTTTAGGAGGGAATTCACCCCTCCACTTT. This encodes CASSLGGNSPLHF.

The chain uses TRBV3-1 (or the pseudogene TRBV3-2) and TRBJ1-3, with 8 bases matching TRBD1. The CDR3 has 17 residues. With 3 bases clipped from V and 0 bases from J, the junction kept 7 bases outside the gene matches. Germline V gives CDR1 LGHDT, CDR2 YNNKEL (reference sequence). The CDR3 is CASSHTTGDYSGNTIYF. The CDR3, as DNA: TGTGCCAGCAGCCACACGACAGGGGACTACTCTGGAAACACCATATATTTT.

This rearrangement joins TRBV30 to TRBJ1-3; D is uncertain. The germline CDR1 and CDR2 sequences are GTSNPN and SVGIG (reference sequence). This CDR3 spans 14 amino acids. The germline V and J ends were trimmed by 0 bases and 0 bases, with 6 bases remaining between them. This CDR3 reads CAWSVGVSGNTIYF. The CDR3 nucleotides read TGTGCCTGGAGTGTTGGGGTCTCTGGAAACACCATATATTTT.

The genes are TRBV27 and TRBJ2-7; 10 bases fit TRBD1. Germline assignment: CDR1 MNHEY and CDR2 SMNVEV (reference sequence). This CDR3 is 15 amino acids long. After removal of 4 bases from V and 2 bases from J, the junction contained 5 bases not matched to a gene. CDR3 DNA sequence: TGTGCCAGCAGTTCACCGGGACAGGGGACCTACGAGCAGTACTTC. Its protein is CASSSPGQGTYEQYF.

This chain links TRBV4-2 with TRBJ1-6; the D is unclear. The length of the CDR3 is 16 residues. The V and J ends lost 4 bases and 14 bases respectively, with 24 bases between them. From germline, CDR1 is LGHNA and CDR2 YNFKEQ. CDR3 sequence reads: CASSPVIGLKSASLHF. Here the CDR3 DNA reads TGTGCCAGCAGCCCCGTGATAGGGTTAAAGTCTGCATCCCTCCACTTT.

This chain connects TRBV2 to TRBJ1-1; 8 bases map to TRBD1. This CDR3 region has 16 residues. Per germline, CDR1 SNHLY and CDR2 FYNNEI. Trimming removed 9 bases from V and 1 base from J; junction bases left unmatched: 13. The CDR3 DNA follows: TGTGCCAGAGTCGGACAGGGTGGTTCGACGAACACTGAAGCTTTCTTT. It translates to CARVGQGGSTNTEAFF.

The V and J genes are TRBV5-6 and TRBJ2-1; TRBD2 matches at 12 bases. Germline V CDR1 and CDR2: SGHDT, YYEEEE. This CDR3 comprises 18 residues. V shed 0 bases, J shed 5 bases, and the junction held 9 bases outside the gene matches. CDR3 nucleotides: TGTGCCAGCAGCTTGGTGCTAGCGGGGGGGCCGGTGGACAATGAGCAGTTCTTC. The encoded protein is CASSLVLAGGPVDNEQFF.

The CDR3 nucleotides read TGCGCCAGCAGCACAGACCCTACCTATGGCTACACCTTC. It specifies CASSTDPTYGYTF. The rearrangement links TRBV5-1 to TRBJ1-2; D is unclear. There are 13 residues in the CDR3. Germline loops: CDR1 SGHRS, CDR2 YFSETQ. The germline V and J ends were trimmed by 4 bases and 4 bases, with 11 bases remaining between them.

This chain joins TRBV7-3 and TRBJ2-1; tentative D call: TRBD2 (6 bases). CDR1 SGHTA and CDR2 FQGTGA come from the germline V gene. Trimming took off 0 bases at V and 0 bases at J, with 24 bases between the two ends. This CDR3 contains 21 residues. The DNA of the CDR3 is TGTGCCAGCAGCTTAACGTCTATTTCCCCGGGGGTCGCCAGCTCCTACAATGAGCAGTTCTTC. It translates to CASSLTSISPGVASSYNEQFF. Looking up the rest from reference TRBV7-3 and TRBJ2-1 gives the full variable domain: GAGVSQTPSNKVTEKGKYVELRCDPISGHTALYWYRQSLGQGPEFLIYFQGTGAADDSGLPNDRFFAVRPEGSVSTLKIQRTERGDSAVYLCASSLTSISPGVASSYNEQFFGPGTRLTVL.